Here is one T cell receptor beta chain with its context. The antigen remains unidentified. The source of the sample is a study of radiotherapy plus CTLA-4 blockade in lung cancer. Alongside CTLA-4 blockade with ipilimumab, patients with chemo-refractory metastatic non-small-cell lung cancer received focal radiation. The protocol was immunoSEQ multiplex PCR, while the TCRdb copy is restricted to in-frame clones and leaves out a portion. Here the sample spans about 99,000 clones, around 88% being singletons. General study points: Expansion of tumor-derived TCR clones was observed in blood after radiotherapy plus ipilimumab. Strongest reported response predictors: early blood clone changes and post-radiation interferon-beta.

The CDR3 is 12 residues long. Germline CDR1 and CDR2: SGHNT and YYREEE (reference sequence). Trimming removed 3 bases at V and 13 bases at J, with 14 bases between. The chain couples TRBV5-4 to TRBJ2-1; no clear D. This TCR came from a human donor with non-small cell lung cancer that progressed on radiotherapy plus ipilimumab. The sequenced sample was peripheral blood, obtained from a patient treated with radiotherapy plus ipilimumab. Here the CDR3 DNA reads TGTGCCAGCAGCTACTACAGTTCCCCTCAGTTCTTC. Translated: CASSYYSSPQFF.